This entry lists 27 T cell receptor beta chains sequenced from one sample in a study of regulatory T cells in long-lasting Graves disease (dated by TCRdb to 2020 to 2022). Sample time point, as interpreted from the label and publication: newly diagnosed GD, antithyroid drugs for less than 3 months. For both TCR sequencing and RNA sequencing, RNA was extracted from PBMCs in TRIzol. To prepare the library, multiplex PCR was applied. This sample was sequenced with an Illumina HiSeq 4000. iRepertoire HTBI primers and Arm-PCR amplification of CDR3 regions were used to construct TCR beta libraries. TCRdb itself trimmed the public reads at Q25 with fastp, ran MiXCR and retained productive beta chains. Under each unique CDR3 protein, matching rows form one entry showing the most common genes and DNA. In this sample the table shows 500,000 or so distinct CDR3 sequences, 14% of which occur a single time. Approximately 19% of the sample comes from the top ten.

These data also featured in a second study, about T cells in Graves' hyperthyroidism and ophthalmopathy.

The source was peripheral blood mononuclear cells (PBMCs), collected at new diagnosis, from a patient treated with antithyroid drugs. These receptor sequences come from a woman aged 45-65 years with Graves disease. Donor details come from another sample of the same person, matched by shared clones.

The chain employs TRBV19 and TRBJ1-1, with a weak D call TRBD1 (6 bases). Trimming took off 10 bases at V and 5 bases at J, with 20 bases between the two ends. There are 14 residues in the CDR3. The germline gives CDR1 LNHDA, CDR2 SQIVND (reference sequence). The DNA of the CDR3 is TGTGCCACTCAAGAGGGGGAGGAGAGGACTGAAGCTTTCTTT. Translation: CATQEGEERTEAFF.

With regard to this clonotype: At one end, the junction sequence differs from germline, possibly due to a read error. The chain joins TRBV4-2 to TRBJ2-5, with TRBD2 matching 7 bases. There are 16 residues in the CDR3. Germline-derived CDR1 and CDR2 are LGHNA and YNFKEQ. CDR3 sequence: CASSQDQGGAQETQYF. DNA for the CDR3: TGTGCCAGCAGCCAAGATCAGGGAGGGGCGCAAGAGACCCAATACTTC.

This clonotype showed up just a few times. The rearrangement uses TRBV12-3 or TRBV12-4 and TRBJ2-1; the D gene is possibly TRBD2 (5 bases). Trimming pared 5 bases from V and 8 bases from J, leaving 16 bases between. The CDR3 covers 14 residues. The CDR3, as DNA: TGTGCCAGCAGTCCCGTTGGAAGCGGCGATGAGCAGTTCTTC. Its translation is CASSPVGSGDEQFF.

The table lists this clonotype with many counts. CDR3 sequence: CASSLGADTQYF. The CDR3 coding sequence is TGTGCCAGCAGCTTAGGTGCAGATACGCAGTATTTT. The genes are TRBV11-2 and TRBJ2-3; D ambiguous. The CDR3 contains 12 residues. V dropped 1 base and J dropped 4 bases, with 3 bases sitting between them. The germline gives CDR1 SGHAT, CDR2 FQNNGV.

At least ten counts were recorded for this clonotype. The CDR3 protein is CASSGGGASGNTIYF. The CDR3 bases are TGCGCCAGCAGCGGAGGGGGAGCTTCTGGAAACACCATATATTTT. The chain recombines TRBV5-1 with TRBJ1-3; the D gene is possibly TRBD1 (6 bases). V was clipped by 4 bases and J by 1 base, with 12 bases between them. The CDR3 spans 15 residues. The germline V gene encodes CDR1 SGHRS and CDR2 YFSETQ.

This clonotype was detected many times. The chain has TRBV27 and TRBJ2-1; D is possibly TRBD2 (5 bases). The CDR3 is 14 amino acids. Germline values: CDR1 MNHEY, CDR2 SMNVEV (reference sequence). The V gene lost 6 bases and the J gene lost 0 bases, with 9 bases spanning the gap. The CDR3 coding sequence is TGTGCCAGCAGCTTCACTAGCTCCTACAATGAGCAGTTCTTC. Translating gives CASSFTSSYNEQFF.

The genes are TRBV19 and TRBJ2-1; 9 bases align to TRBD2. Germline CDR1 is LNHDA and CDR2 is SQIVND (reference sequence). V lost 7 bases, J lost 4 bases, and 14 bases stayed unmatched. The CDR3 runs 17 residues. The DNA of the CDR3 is TGTGCCAGTACCGGAAGAGGGGATAGCGGGAGATACAATGAGCAGTTCTTC. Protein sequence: CASTGRGDSGRYNEQFF.

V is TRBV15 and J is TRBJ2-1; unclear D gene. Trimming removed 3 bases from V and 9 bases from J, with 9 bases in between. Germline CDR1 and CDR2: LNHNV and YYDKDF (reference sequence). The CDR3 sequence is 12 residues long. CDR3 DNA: TGTGCCACCAGCAGGGACGGCGGTGAGCAGTTCTTC. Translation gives CATSRDGGEQFF.

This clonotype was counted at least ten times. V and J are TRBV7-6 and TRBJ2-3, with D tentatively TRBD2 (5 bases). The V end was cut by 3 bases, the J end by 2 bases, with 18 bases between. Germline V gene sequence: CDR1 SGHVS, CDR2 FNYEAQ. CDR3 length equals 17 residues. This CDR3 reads CASSLTPSQTPTDTQYF. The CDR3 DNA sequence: TGTGCCAGCAGCTTGACCCCTAGCCAAACCCCCACAGATACGCAGTATTTT. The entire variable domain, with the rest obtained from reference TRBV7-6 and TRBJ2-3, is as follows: GAGVSQSPRYKVTKRGQDVALRCDPISGHVSLYWYRQALGQGPEFLTYFNYEAQQDKSGLPNDRFSAERPEGSISTLTIQRTEQRDSAMYRCASSLTPSQTPTDTQYFGPGTRLTVL.

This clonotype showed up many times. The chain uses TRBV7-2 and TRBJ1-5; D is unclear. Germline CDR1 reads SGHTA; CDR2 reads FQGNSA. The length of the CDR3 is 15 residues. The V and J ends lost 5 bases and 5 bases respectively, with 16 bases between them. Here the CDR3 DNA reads TGTGCCAGCAGCGTAGGTGGATCTAGGGATCAGCCCCAGCATTTT. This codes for CASSVGGSRDQPQHF.

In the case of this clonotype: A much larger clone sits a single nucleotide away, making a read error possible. The CDR3 loop reads CASSPKGQNLPQHF. The CDR3 DNA reads TGTGCCAGCAGCCCGAAGGGACAAAATCTGCCCCAGCATTTT. V and J are TRBV6-1 and TRBJ1-5, with TRBD1 as a possible D gene (6 bases). The CDR3 is 14 residues long. Germline assignment: CDR1 MNHNS and CDR2 SASEGT.

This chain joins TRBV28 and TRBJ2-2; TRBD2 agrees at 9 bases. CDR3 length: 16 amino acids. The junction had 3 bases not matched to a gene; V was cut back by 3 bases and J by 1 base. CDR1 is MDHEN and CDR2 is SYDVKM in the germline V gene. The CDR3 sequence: CASSFGGRGNTGELFF. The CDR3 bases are TGTGCCAGCAGTTTCGGCGGGAGGGGGAACACCGGGGAGCTGTTTTTT.

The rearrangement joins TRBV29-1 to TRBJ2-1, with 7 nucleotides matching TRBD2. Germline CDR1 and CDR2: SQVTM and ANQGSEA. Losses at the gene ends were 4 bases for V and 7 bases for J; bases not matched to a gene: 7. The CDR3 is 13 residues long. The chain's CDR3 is CSVGGGRDNEQFF. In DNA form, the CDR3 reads TGCAGCGTTGGTGGGGGGAGGGATAATGAGCAGTTCTTC.

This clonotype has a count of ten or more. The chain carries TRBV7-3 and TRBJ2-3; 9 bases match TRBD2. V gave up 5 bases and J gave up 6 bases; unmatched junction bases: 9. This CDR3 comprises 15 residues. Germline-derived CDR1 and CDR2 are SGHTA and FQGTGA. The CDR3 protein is CASSPQAGLADTQYF. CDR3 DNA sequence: TGTGCCAGCAGCCCCCAAGCCGGACTAGCGGATACGCAGTATTTT.

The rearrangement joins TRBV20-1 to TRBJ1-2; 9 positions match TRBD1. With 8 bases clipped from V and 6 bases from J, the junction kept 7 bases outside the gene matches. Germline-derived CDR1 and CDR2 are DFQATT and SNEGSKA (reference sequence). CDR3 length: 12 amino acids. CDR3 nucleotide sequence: TGCAGTTCAAAACAGGGGGCACATGGCTACACCTTC. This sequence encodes CSSKQGAHGYTF.

The CDR3, as DNA: TGTGCCAGCAGCTTGGAGTCCCAGTTGCTCTACGAGCAGTACTTC. It codes for CASSLESQLLYEQYF. The V call is TRBV5-5, the J call TRBJ2-7; D is unclear. Trimming removed 0 bases from V and 3 bases from J, with 13 bases in between. Germline CDR1 and CDR2: SGHKS and YYEKEE (reference sequence). The length of the CDR3 is 15 residues.

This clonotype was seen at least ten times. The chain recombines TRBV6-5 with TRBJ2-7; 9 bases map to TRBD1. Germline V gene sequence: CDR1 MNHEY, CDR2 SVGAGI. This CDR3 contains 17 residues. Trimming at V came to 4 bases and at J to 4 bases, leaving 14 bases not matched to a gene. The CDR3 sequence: CASSFSTGGAELYEQYF. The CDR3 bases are TGTGCCAGCAGTTTCTCAACAGGGGGCGCAGAGTTGTACGAGCAGTACTTC.

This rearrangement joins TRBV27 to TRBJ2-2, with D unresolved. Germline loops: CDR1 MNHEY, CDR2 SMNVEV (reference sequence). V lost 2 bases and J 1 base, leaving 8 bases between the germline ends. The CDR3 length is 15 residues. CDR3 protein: CASSLRAQNTGELFF. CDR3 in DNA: TGTGCCAGCAGTTTACGGGCCCAGAACACCGGGGAGCTGTTTTTT.

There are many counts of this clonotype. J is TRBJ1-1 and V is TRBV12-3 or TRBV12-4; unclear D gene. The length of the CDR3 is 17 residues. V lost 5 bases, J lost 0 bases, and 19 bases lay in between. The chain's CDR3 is CASSPQTLRVMNTEAFF. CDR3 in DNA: TGTGCCAGCAGTCCTCAGACCCTGAGGGTCATGAACACTGAAGCTTTCTTT.

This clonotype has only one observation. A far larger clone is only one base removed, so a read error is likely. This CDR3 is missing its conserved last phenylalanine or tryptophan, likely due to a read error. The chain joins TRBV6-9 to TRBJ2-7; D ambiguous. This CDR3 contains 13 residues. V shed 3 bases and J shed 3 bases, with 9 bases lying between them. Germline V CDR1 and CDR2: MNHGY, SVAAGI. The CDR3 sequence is CASSYGGNYEQYL. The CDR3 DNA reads TGTGCCAGCAGTTACGGCGGCAACTACGAGCAGTACCTC.

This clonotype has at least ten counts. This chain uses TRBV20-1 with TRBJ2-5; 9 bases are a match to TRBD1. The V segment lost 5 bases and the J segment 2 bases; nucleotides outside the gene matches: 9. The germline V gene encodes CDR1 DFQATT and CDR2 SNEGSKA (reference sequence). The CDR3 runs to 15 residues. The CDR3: CSAAPGTGIQETQYF. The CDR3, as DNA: TGCAGTGCTGCCCCCGGGACAGGGATTCAAGAGACCCAGTACTTC.

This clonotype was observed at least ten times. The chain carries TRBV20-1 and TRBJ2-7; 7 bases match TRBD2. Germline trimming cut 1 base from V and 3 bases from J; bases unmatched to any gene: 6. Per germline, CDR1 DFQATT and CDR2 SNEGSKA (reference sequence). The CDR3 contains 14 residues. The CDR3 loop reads CSARGRETLYEQYF. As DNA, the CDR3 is TGCAGTGCTAGAGGGCGGGAGACCCTCTACGAGCAGTACTTC.

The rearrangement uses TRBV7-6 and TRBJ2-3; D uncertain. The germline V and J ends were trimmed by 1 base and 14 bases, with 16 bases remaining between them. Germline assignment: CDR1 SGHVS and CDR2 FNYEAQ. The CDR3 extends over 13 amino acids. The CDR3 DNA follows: TGTGCCAGCAGCTTAGATCCCGCAGCTCGTCTGTATTTT. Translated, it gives CASSLDPAARLYF.

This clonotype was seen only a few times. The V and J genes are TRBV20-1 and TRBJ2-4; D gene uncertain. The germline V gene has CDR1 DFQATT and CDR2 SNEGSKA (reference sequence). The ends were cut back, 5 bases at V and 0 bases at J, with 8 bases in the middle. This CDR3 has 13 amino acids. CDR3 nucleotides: TGCAGTGCTCCTGATATAGCCAAAAACATTCAGTACTTC. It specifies CSAPDIAKNIQYF.

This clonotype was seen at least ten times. The CDR3 is CASSDGTSGREFF. The CDR3 coding sequence is TGTGCCAGCAGTGATGGGACTAGCGGGAGGGAGTTCTTC. V is TRBV2 and J is TRBJ2-1; 16 bases match TRBD2. The CDR3 covers 13 residues. V was pared by 3 bases and J by 14 bases, with 1 base of the junction left unmatched. Germline loops: CDR1 SNHLY, CDR2 FYNNEI. The complete variable domain, with remaining parts taken from reference TRBV2 and TRBJ2-1, reads EPEVTQTPSHQVTQMGQEVILRCVPISNHLYFYWYRQILGQKVEFLVSFYNNEISEKSEIFDDQFSVERPDGSNFTLKIRSTKLEDSAMYFCASSDGTSGREFFGPGTRLTVL.

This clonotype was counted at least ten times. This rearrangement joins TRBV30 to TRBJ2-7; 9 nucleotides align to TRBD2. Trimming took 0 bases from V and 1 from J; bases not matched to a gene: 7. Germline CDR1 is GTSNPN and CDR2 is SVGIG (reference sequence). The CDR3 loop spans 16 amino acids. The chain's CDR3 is CAWSVPQAGGSYEQYF. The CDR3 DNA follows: TGTGCCTGGAGTGTACCCCAAGCGGGAGGTTCCTACGAGCAGTACTTC.

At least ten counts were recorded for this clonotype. Written as DNA, the CDR3 is TGTGCCAGCACTCAGGGGACAACCAAGAACACTGAAGCTTTCTTT. Translated, it gives CASTQGTTKNTEAFF. The chain couples TRBV12-3 or TRBV12-4 to TRBJ1-1, with D possibly TRBD1 on 6 matching bases. Trimming left V 7 bases short and J 1 base short, with 16 bases between. The CDR3 length is 15 residues.